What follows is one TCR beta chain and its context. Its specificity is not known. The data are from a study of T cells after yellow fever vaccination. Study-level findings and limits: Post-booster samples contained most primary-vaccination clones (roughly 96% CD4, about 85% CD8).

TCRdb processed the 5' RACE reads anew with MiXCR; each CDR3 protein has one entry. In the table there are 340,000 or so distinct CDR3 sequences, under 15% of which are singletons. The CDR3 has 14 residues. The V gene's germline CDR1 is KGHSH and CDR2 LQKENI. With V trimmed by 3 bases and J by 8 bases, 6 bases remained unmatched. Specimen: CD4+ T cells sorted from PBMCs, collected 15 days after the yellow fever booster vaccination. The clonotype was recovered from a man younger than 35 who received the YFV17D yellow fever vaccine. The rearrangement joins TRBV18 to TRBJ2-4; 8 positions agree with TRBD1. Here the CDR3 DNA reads TGTGCCAGCTCACCGGACAGGGATGGGTACATTCAGTACTTC. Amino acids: CASSPDRDGYIQYF.